This is a list of T cell receptor beta chains from one sample in a study of Graves' ophthalmopathy and Graves' hyperthyroidism. Using its own MiXCR run on the multiplex PCR reads, TCRdb lists one record per CDR3 protein. The sample has about 220,000 distinct CDR3 sequences; 20% to 25% are singletons. Sequencing was carried out using peripheral blood. These receptors were taken from a woman aged 45-60 years with Graves' ophthalmopathy. The CDR3 runs from the conserved cysteine through the conserved F or W. Fields, in order: clone size, CDR3 length, D gene, J gene, V gene, CDR3 DNA, CDR3 protein. A D gene is named only where the DNA matches it firmly. Size is omitted from some rows. Given values are once, few, many or a class for expanded clones.

many	14	NA	TRBJ1-6	TRBV20-1	TGCAGTGCTAGAGATCCGGTATCCAATTCACCCCTCCACTTT	CSARDPVSNSPLHF
few	17	NA	TRBJ1-1	TRBV24-1	TGTGCCACCAGTGATTACCCGCCCATACAGGGCTGGACTGAAGCTTTCTTT	CATSDYPPIQGWTEAFF
many	18	TRBD1	TRBJ1-1	TRBV10-3	TGTGCCATCAGTGAGTCCGCGGCAGGGGGCGTGTTGAGCACTGAAGCTTTCTTT	CAISESAAGGVLSTEAFF
many	15	TRBD2	TRBJ2-7	TRBV6-2/TRBV6-3	TGTGCCAGCAGTCCGTGGACTAGCGGGAGAGGCGAGCAGTACTTC	CASSPWTSGRGEQYF
many	13	NA	TRBJ2-5	TRBV18	TGTGCCAGCTCACCGAGGAACCAAGAGACCCAGTACTTC	CASSPRNQETQYF
many	14	TRBD1	TRBJ2-7	TRBV24-1	TGTGCCACCAGTGGAGACAGGGACTCCTACGAGCAGTACTTC	CATSGDRDSYEQYF
many	16	TRBD1	TRBJ2-5	TRBV28	TGTGCCAGCAGTTCTCGGGCAGGGGGCTGGTTGGAGACCCAGTACTTC	CASSSRAGGWLETQYF
few	14	NA	TRBJ1-3	TRBV30	TGTGCCTGGAGCCCTGGCACCGCCGGAAACACCATATATTTT	CAWSPGTAGNTIYF
NA	14	NA	TRBJ2-5	TRBV12-3/TRBV12-4	TGTGCCAGCAGCGCCTACGGGGGTTTGGAGACCCAGTACTTC	CASSAYGGLETQYF
NA	13	NA	TRBJ1-1	TRBV15	TGTGCCACCAGCAGCGGACAGTTCACTGAAGCTTTCTTT	CATSSGQFTEAFF
many	15	TRBD1	TRBJ1-2	TRBV30	TGTGCCTGGAGTGGGGACGACAGGGGGTTGCATGGCTACACCTTC	CAWSGDDRGLHGYTF
many	16	NA	TRBJ2-5	TRBV3-1	TGTGCCAGCAGCCAAGAAGTGCGGTTCTTCCAAGAGACCCAGTACTTC	CASSQEVRFFQETQYF
once	15	TRBD2	TRBJ2-2	TRBV7-9	TGTGCCAGCAGCTTAGAAAGGGACTACACCAGGGAGCTGTTTTTT	CASSLERDYTRELFF
NA	14	TRBD2	TRBJ2-7	TRBV5-1	TGCGCCAGCAGCACTACGGGAGGGGTCTACGAGCAGTACTTC	CASSTTGGVYEQYF
few	13	NA	TRBJ1-1	TRBV30	TGTGCCTGGATTGAGGGGCATCACACTGAAGCTTTCTTT	CAWIEGHHTEAFF
few	13	TRBD1	TRBJ2-2	TRBV20-1	TGCAGTGCGGAGGGGAGAGACAGGGGAAAGTTGTTTTTT	CSAEGRDRGKLFF
many	14	TRBD1	TRBJ1-2	TRBV19	TGTGCCAGTAGTACGGGACAGGCCTTCTATGGCTACACCTTC	CASSTGQAFYGYTF
NA	15	TRBD2	TRBJ2-5	TRBV6-1	TGTGCCAGCACCTTGGAAAGAGCGGGAGGACCGACGCGGTACTTC	CASTLERAGGPTRYF
many	15	NA	TRBJ1-2	TRBV28	TGTGCCAGCAGTTTTCTTTCAGGGTCTGGGCTTGGCTACACCTTC	CASSFLSGSGLGYTF
many	12	NA	TRBJ1-1	TRBV28	TGTGCCAGCAGTTTAATGGCTACGAAAGCTTTCTTT	CASSLMATKAFF
NA	13	TRBD1	TRBJ2-5	TRBV2	TGTGCCAGCAGTGGGACAGGGAAGGGGACCCAGTACTTC	CASSGTGKGTQYF
NA	12	NA	TRBJ1-3	TRBV7-3	TGTGCCAGCAGCTTATGGAGGACGGCAGGCCATTTT	CASSLWRTAGHF
many	19	TRBD1	TRBJ2-6	TRBV24-1	TGTGCCACCAGTGATCGGGGACAGGACGCTCTGGCTGGGGCCAACGTCCTGACTTTC	CATSDRGQDALAGANVLTF
NA	16	NA	TRBJ2-7	TRBV9	TGTGCCAGCGCCCCTAGGGGAGGCCCGGGTATGATCGAGCAGTACTTC	CASAPRGGPGMIEQYF
many	13	NA	TRBJ1-5	TRBV6-6	TGTGCCAGCAGTTACTCGGCTTTTCAGCCCCAGCATTTT	CASSYSAFQPQHF
many	15	NA	TRBJ2-1	TRBV12-3/TRBV12-4	TGTGCCAGCAGCTTTTTGGGCGGGCGATACAATGAGCAGTTCTTC	CASSFLGGRYNEQFF
NA	14	NA	TRBJ2-2	TRBV6-1	TGTGCCAGCAGTCCTATAACCCGCACCGGGGAGCTGTTTTTT	CASSPITRTGELFF
NA	12	NA	TRBJ2-7	TRBV6-2/TRBV6-3	TGTGCCAGCAGTTATAGGGTCGACGAGCAGTACTTC	CASSYRVDEQYF
NA	14	TRBD1	TRBJ1-2	TRBV6-1	TGTGCCAGCACCCGAGAGACAGGGAACTATGGCTACACCTTC	CASTRETGNYGYTF
NA	18	NA	TRBJ2-7	TRBV14	TGTGCCAGCAGCCAACCAGGGTTACGAGGCGGGAAGGGTATCGAGCAGTACTTC	CASSQPGLRGGKGIEQYF
many	15	TRBD1	TRBJ1-1	TRBV5-1	TGCGCCAGCAGCTTGGGACAGGGCCTGAACACTGAAGCTTTCTTT	CASSLGQGLNTEAFF
many	13	NA	TRBJ1-5	TRBV12-3/TRBV12-4	TGTGCCAGCAGTTTCGTCGGCAATCAGCCCCAGCATTTT	CASSFVGNQPQHF
many	14	NA	TRBJ1-1	TRBV12-3/TRBV12-4	TGTGCCAGCAGTTCGAGGACGGAATACACTGAAGCTTTCTTT	CASSSRTEYTEAFF
once	14	TRBD1	TRBJ1-2	TRBV5-4	TGTGCCAGCAGCGGGTTGACAGGGAAGGATGGCTACACCTTC	CASSGLTGKDGYTF
many	14	NA	TRBJ2-5	TRBV28	TGTGCCAGCAGTTTACCGGGGGGCGTAGAGACCCAGTACTTC	CASSLPGGVETQYF
many	14	NA	TRBJ1-1	TRBV28	TGTGCCAGCAGTTTAAAGCTCATGAACACTGAAGCTTTCTTT	CASSLKLMNTEAFF
many	13	NA	TRBJ1-5	TRBV12-3/TRBV12-4	TGTGCCAGCAGGGTGGCCGGCAATCAGCCCCAGCATTTT	CASRVAGNQPQHF
many	12	NA	TRBJ1-1	TRBV6-5	TGTGCCAGCAGTACAGGGAACACTGAAGCTTTCTTT	CASSTGNTEAFF
many	13	NA	TRBJ2-7	TRBV2	TGTGCCAGCCAGACAGATACAGCCTACGAGCAGTACTTC	CASQTDTAYEQYF
many	14	NA	TRBJ1-1	TRBV20-1	TGCAGTGCTAGACTTAACCAGGGGAACACTGAAGCTTTCTTT	CSARLNQGNTEAFF
once	15	NA	TRBJ1-1	TRBV20-1	TGCAGTGCTATACTGGCGGGCAGGGGGAACACTGAAGCTTTCTTT	CSAILAGRGNTEAFF
once	15	NA	TRBJ1-5	TRBV12-3/TRBV12-4	TGTGTCAGCAGTCTCCGGGGGGATAGCAATCAGCCCCAGCATTTT	CVSSLRGDSNQPQHF
many	18	NA	TRBJ2-5	TRBV14	TGTGCCAGCAGCCAAGATCCAGTCCGATCGACTCTGTGGGAGACCCAGTACTTC	CASSQDPVRSTLWETQYF
many	16	TRBD1	TRBJ1-2	TRBV7-6	TGTGCCAGCAGCTTACTGGTGGGACAGTATAACTATGGCTACACCTTC	CASSLLVGQYNYGYTF
many	13	NA	TRBJ1-3	TRBV29-1	TGCAGCGTAACCGCAGGGTACGGAAACACCATATATTTT	CSVTAGYGNTIYF
many	17	TRBD1	TRBJ1-2	TRBV5-1	TGCGCCAGCAGCTTGGGGGCAAGGGACAGCCCTAACTATGGCTACACCTTC	CASSLGARDSPNYGYTF
NA	16	TRBD1	TRBJ2-4	TRBV4-2	TGTGCCAGCAGCCAGGCAGAAGGGACAGGGGGAAACATTCAGTACTTC	CASSQAEGTGGNIQYF
NA	18	TRBD2	TRBJ2-7	TRBV4-1	TGCGCCAGCAGCCAAGTTAAGCTAGCGGGAGGGACCGGCTACGAGCAGTACTTC	CASSQVKLAGGTGYEQYF
many	12	NA	TRBJ1-1	TRBV6-1	TGTGCCACCCACCCTAGGAACACTGAAGCTTTCTTT	CATHPRNTEAFF
many	14	NA	TRBJ2-7	TRBV6-1	TGTGCCAGCAGTGAAGGGCAGTTCGTCTACGAGCAGCACTTC	CASSEGQFVYEQHF